These 5 T cell receptor beta chains were sequenced from one sample in a study of T cells after yellow fever vaccination. Using its own MiXCR run on the 5' RACE reads, TCRdb lists one record per CDR3 protein. The repertoire holds hundreds of thousands of distinct CDR3 sequences, with approximately 15% as singletons. Sequenced material: PBMCs, taken on the day of the yellow fever booster vaccination. The receptors were gathered from a man between 25 and 39 years old who received the YFV17D yellow fever vaccine.

This clonotype showed up just a few times. The DNA for the CDR3 is TGTGCCAGCAGCTTAGGGGTATGGTCACCCCTCCACTTT. Its translation: CASSLGVWSPLHF. This sequence joins TRBV7-3 and TRBJ1-6; D not certain. Trimming took 2 bases from V and 10 from J, leaving 9 bases between them. The germline CDR1 and CDR2 sequences are SGHTA and FQGTGA. The CDR3 is 13 residues long. Full variable domain (rest looked up from reference TRBV7-3 and TRBJ1-6): GAGVSQTPSNKVTEKGKYVELRCDPISGHTALYWYRQSLGQGPEFLIYFQGTGAADDSGLPNDRFFAVRPEGSVSTLKIQRTERGDSAVYLCASSLGVWSPLHFGNGTRLTVT.

In the case of this clonotype: The germline gene is not matched at one end of the junction; a read error may be the cause. CDR3 protein: CASSTRGGPPPGSWVF. The CDR3 DNA reads as TGTGCCAGCAGTACCCGTGGGGGCCCTCCTCCTGGATCTTGGGTCTTC. The rearrangement links TRBV28 to TRBJ2-1; tentatively, D is TRBD1 (6 bases). Germline CDR1 MDHEN, CDR2 SYDVKM. This CDR3 region has 16 residues.

This clonotype appeared a few times. The chain links TRBV6-5 to TRBJ1-1; a possible D gene is TRBD1 (5 bases). V lost 3 bases, J lost 1 base, and 6 bases lay in between. The V gene's germline CDR1 is MNHEY and CDR2 SVGAGI. The CDR3 sequence is 13 residues long. In DNA form, the CDR3 reads TGTGCCAGCAGTTATACAGGGAACACTGAAGCTTTCTTT. Protein: CASSYTGNTEAFF.

J is TRBJ2-3 and V is TRBV20-1; D gene uncertain. The CDR3 loop spans 13 amino acids. V lost 6 bases, J lost 5 bases, and 15 bases lay in between. Germline assignment: CDR1 DFQATT and CDR2 SNEGSKA (reference sequence). The CDR3 nucleotides read TGCAGTGCGAGCCCAACAAGGCGAGATACGCAGTATTTT. It codes for CSASPTRRDTQYF.

This chain uses TRBV24-1 with TRBJ2-1; 9 positions match TRBD1. The CDR3 loop spans 16 amino acids. After removal of 1 base from V and 6 bases from J, the junction contained 6 bases not matched to a gene. Germline-derived CDR1 and CDR2 are KGHDR and SFDVKD. CDR3 sequence reads: CATSDFRDRVSNEQFF. Written as DNA, the CDR3 is TGTGCCACCAGTGATTTCCGGGACAGGGTCTCCAATGAGCAGTTCTTC.